This T cell receptor (beta chain) was sequenced for a study of shared clonotypes between healthy human individuals. This clone was seen just once. The repertoire was sequenced with immunoSEQ multiplex PCR; TCRdb's copy has only in-frame clones and lacks some. The repertoire holds fewer than 600,000 clones, with around 77% as singletons. This CDR3 comprises 14 residues. The germline V gene has CDR1 SGHTA and CDR2 FQGNSA. Deletions cut 5 bases from V and 10 bases from J, with 17 bases between. The clonotype comes from a woman aged 40 to 50 in good health. Some clones in this sample may be carry-over from other donors' samples. J is TRBJ1-4 and V is TRBV7-2; D ambiguous. The sample was PBMCs. In nucleotides, the CDR3 is TGTGCCAGCAGCCTAACGGACGGGGTGAGAAAACTGTTTTTT. Amino acid sequence: CASSLTDGVRKLFF. The variable domain in full, completed from reference TRBV7-2 and TRBJ1-4, reads GAGVSQSPSNKVTEKGKDVELRCDPISGHTALYWYRQSLGQGLEFLIYFQGNSAPDKSGLPSDRFSAERTGGSVSTLTIQRTQQEDSAVYLCASSLTDGVRKLFFGSGTQLSVL.